These 3 T cell receptor beta chains were all obtained from the same sample, sequenced in a study of shared clonotypes between healthy human individuals. The data were produced by immunoSEQ multiplex PCR, yet TCRdb's version contains in-frame clones alone and is incomplete. Of 2 million or so clones listed, over 85% are singletons. Material for sequencing was naive CD4+ T cells sorted from blood. Subset specified: CD45RA+ positively selected. The receptor set was obtained from a young man in good health.

The chain links TRBV7-9 to TRBJ2-7; either TRBD1 or TRBD2 may supply D (5 bases each). The CDR3 covers 14 residues. V was pared by 5 bases and J by 5 bases, with 16 bases between. Per the germline V gene, CDR1 is SEHNR and CDR2 is FQNEAQ (reference sequence). The DNA of the CDR3 is TGTGCCAGCAGCCGAGACGGACACGGGAACGAGCAGTACTTC. Translating it yields CASSRDGHGNEQYF.

The V and J genes are TRBV5-1 and TRBJ2-1; no firm D call. Germline V gives CDR1 SGHRS, CDR2 YFSETQ. The CDR3 is 16 residues long. The ends were cut back, 3 bases at V and 6 bases at J, with 19 bases in the middle. CDR3 in amino acids: CASSSKETSGGNEQFF. The CDR3 region has the DNA TGCGCCAGCAGCTCCAAGGAGACGAGTGGCGGCAATGAGCAGTTCTTC.

The chain couples TRBV10-3 to TRBJ2-3; the match to TRBD1 covers 8 bases. This CDR3 spans 14 amino acids. Germline V CDR1 and CDR2: ENHRY, SYGVKD. Unmatched junction bases numbered 11, after V lost 6 bases and J lost 9 bases. In DNA, the CDR3 is TGTGCCATCAGCCCTTCTTCGACAGGGGACACGCAGTATTTT. Its protein is CAISPSSTGDTQYF.